This TCR beta chain was recorded in a study of T cell responses to AZD1222 COVID-19 vaccine (dated by TCRdb to the early 2020s). For the study in its entirety: AZD1222 recipients whose second dose came at about 4 weeks and those whose second dose came at about 12 weeks were combined into one group, since spike-specific TCR depth and breadth did not differ between the two schedules. TCR sequencing was performed for over 230 trial participants, of whom 200 to 220 were given two doses of AZD1222 and around 25 were given two doses of MenACWY control vaccine. Trial participants were enrolled by age into 18-55, 56-69 and 70-plus year subgroups, with around 140, 26 and 57 TCR-sequenced participants respectively.

The sample's time point, from its label and the paper: baseline before first vaccination. The vaccinee samples were drawn from two UK trials, COV001 and COV002, one of which was a single-blind randomized controlled phase 2/3 trial testing AZD1222 (ChAdOx1 nCoV-19) in healthy adults. Trial participant PBMC samples were collected at day 0 and day 28 after the second dose for TCRbeta chain sequencing. The CDR3 regions of human TCRbeta chains were analyzed by immunosequencing. In the source study's methods: TCRs in the repertoires were matched against a reference library of SARS-CoV-2-specific TCRs that had been generated with the MIRA antigen-specificity platform. Breadth meant the fraction of unique TCRs that were SARS-CoV-2-associated, whereas depth meant the fraction of total T cells that were SARS-CoV-2-associated. Using the MIRA data, each spike-specific TCR was assigned both to the spike region to which the TCR was reactive and to a CD4 or CD8 class. Log10-transformed breadth and depth values were compared by one-way ANOVA with Sidak's multiple comparisons tests. This is the immuneACCESS table as TCRdb keeps it, with only in-frame sequences that have V and J called. A part of the clones is gone; compared with another copy, unresolved V genes explain less than half, and the rest is unexplained. V, J and clone size are those of that table, while D and trimming were read from the DNA. The sample table lists about 130,000 clones, roughly nine tenths of them with a count of one. Around 1.6% of the sample is taken by the ten largest.

General findings and caveats noted by the study authors: Conclusions about previously exposed vaccinees were limited because only six AZD1222 recipients were SARS-CoV-2 seropositive at baseline. The 56-69-year group was small, and its depth increase did not reach significance, likely because of low power. A significant rise in spike-specific TCR breadth and depth was observed after two AZD1222 doses relative to day 0 and relative to MenACWY recipients. Reportedly, close to half of the unique spike-specific TCRs recognized epitopes lying outside the regions that are mutated in the B.1.351 and B.1.1.7 variants. Most participants were white British and females outnumbered males, and the authors suggested that clonal diversity may have been underestimated. No day 14 peak-response samples were available, so repertoires were characterized only after the peak T cell response. The vaccine-associated CD4 TCRs covered the entire spike protein, and the dominant responses fell in regions 160-218 and 743-854.

The CDR3 contains 16 residues, cysteine and phenylalanine counted. The DNA shown is the 48-base CDR3, in frame from base 1. CDR1 is given as SGHTA and CDR2 as FQGNSA, both from the germline V gene. V is clipped by 3 bases and J by 2 bases, and the sequence between their germline boundaries is 17 bases long. In the case of this clone: Its binding antigen is unknown. No much larger clone exists at a distance of one base, and base qualities are not known.

This specimen was peripheral blood, taken on day 0 of AZD1222 vaccination. The receptor was derived from an adult in good health. The V and J segments used are TRBV7-2 and TRBJ2-7; possibly the D gene is TRBD1, per 7 matching bases. CDR3 protein: CASSFQAAGGTYEQYF. Here is the DNA: TGTGCCAGCAGCTTCCAGGCGGCAGGGGGGACCTACGAGCAGTACTTC.